A single sample gave rise to the 9 T cell receptor beta chains below, sequenced in a study of T cell clonality in common variable immunodeficiency. Repertoires were generated with immunoSEQ multiplex PCR, while TCRdb's copy carries only in-frame clones and drops some. This repertoire holds roughly 58,000 clones, and none appear only once. The sequencing sample was made of peripheral blood mononuclear cells. All receptors come from a person between 18 and 70 years old in good health.

This clone was found many times. The missing CDR3 end, 3 residues past where the read stops, is filled in from the germline J gene. The chain is built from TRBV29-1 and TRBJ1-1; D is ambiguous. CDR1 and CDR2 from the germline V gene are SQVTM and ANQGSEA. The CDR3 has 10 residues. The CDR3 here is CSVEDREAFF. Incomplete CDR3 DNA: TGCAGCGTTGAAGACAGAGAA. Looking up the rest from reference TRBV29-1 and TRBJ1-1 gives the full variable domain: SAVISQKPSRDICQRGTSLTIQCQVDSQVTMMFWYRQQPGQSLTLIATANQGSEATYESGFVIDKFPISRPNLTFSTLTVSNMSPEDSSIYLCSVEDREAFFGQGTRLTVV.

Many counts were recorded for this clone. Sequencing ends 3 residues short of the CDR3 end; the germline J gene provides the rest. The chain is built from TRBV5-1 and TRBJ2-1; possible D gene TRBD1, 5 bases. V dropped 0 bases and J dropped 4 bases, with 8 bases sitting between them. CDR1 is SGHRS, CDR2 YFSETQ, per germline. The CDR3 length is 14 residues. The CDR3 bases that were read are TGCGCCAGCAGCTTGGACGCAGGGTACAATGAG. The encoded protein is CASSLDAGYNE. The complete CDR3 protein is CASSLDAGYNEQFF.

This clone was detected many times. The read finishes 3 residues shy of the CDR3 end, and the germline J gene is used to complete it. The chain carries TRBV29-1 and TRBJ2-7; 7 bases match TRBD2. J was trimmed by 3 bases and V by 6 bases; bases with no gene match: 8. CDR3 length equals 13 residues. Germline V gene sequence: CDR1 SQVTM, CDR2 ANQGSEA. Partial CDR3 DNA: TGCAGCGTGGGGGGAGGGCAGGTCTACGAG. It is translated as CSVGGGQVYE. The CDR3 in full is CSVGGGQVYEQYF.

This clone was seen many times. The sequenced fragment ends 3 residues before the CDR3 boundary, so the rest is inferred from the germline J gene. The rearrangement links TRBV6-1 to TRBJ1-1, with unresolved D. V lost 3 bases and J lost 0, with 11 bases in between. This CDR3 is 15 amino acids long. CDR1 MNHNS and CDR2 SASEGT come from the germline V gene. The CDR3 region is CASSDFRGLNTEAFF. The CDR3 bases that were read are TGTGCCAGCAGTGATTTTCGAGGGTTGAACACTGAA.

This clone came up many times. The read ends 3 residues early relative to the CDR3; the germline J gene fills the gap. V usage is TRBV5-1 and J usage is TRBJ2-3, with D possibly being TRBD1 (6 bases). This CDR3 comprises 17 residues. V was pared by 8 bases and J by 2 bases, with 24 bases between. Germline V gives CDR1 SGHRS, CDR2 YFSETQ. CDR3 bases read: TGCGCCAGATTTACCTTTGGGGGCATAATTAACACAGATACG. This encodes CARFTFGGIINTDT. The whole CDR3 is CARFTFGGIINTDTQYF.

Points on this clone: The read finishes 3 residues shy of the CDR3 end, and the germline J gene is used to complete it. V usage is TRBV7-9 and J usage is TRBJ1-6; TRBD1 matches at 7 bases. The V gene's germline CDR1 is SEHNR and CDR2 FQNEAQ (reference sequence). The V and J ends lost 5 bases and 8 bases, in that order; junction bases with no gene match: 6. The CDR3 consists of 14 residues. CDR3 bases read: TGTGCCAGCAGCCCCTGGCAGGGGGATTCACCC. Amino acid sequence: CASSPWQGDSP. The whole CDR3 is CASSPWQGDSPLHF.

In its sample, this clone was seen many times. The DNA ends 3 residues before the CDR3 does, and the rest of the CDR3 is filled in from the germline J gene. The gene calls are TRBV19 and TRBJ1-1; TRBD1 might be the D (5 bases). Per the germline V gene, CDR1 is LNHDA and CDR2 is SQIVND (reference sequence). V lost 4 bases to trimming and J lost 4 bases, with 13 bases between them. The CDR3 length is 14 residues. The CDR3 DNA, read in part, is TGTGCCAGTAGTAGGTTCGGGGGAAGCACTGAA. Encoded protein: CASSRFGGSTE. The entire CDR3 protein is CASSRFGGSTEAFF.

This clone was counted between two and nine times. The read ends 3 residues shy of where the CDR3 ends; the end is completed using the germline J gene. The V call is TRBV10-2, the J call TRBJ1-1; possibly TRBD1 for D (5 bases). CDR1 and CDR2 from the germline V gene are WSHSY and SAAADI. V lost 3 bases to trimming and J lost 0 bases, with 11 bases between them. The CDR3 totals 15 residues. The sequenced CDR3 bases are TGCGCCAGCAGTGATTTGAGGGGAATGAACACTGAA. Encoded protein: CASSDLRGMNTE. Given in full, the CDR3 is CASSDLRGMNTEAFF.

A note on this clone: From the germline J gene comes the end of the CDR3, since the read stops 3 residues before it. This chain uses TRBV5-1 with TRBJ2-2; the D gene is possibly TRBD1 (5 bases). V was shortened by 1 base and J by 2 bases, with 9 bases between the two germline ends. Germline V lookup: CDR1 SGHRS, CDR2 YFSETQ. The CDR3 loop spans 15 amino acids. The CDR3 DNA, read in part, is TGCGCCAGCAGCTTGCTTCAGGGAAACACCGGGGAG. Translated: CASSLLQGNTGE. The whole CDR3 protein reads CASSLLQGNTGELFF.